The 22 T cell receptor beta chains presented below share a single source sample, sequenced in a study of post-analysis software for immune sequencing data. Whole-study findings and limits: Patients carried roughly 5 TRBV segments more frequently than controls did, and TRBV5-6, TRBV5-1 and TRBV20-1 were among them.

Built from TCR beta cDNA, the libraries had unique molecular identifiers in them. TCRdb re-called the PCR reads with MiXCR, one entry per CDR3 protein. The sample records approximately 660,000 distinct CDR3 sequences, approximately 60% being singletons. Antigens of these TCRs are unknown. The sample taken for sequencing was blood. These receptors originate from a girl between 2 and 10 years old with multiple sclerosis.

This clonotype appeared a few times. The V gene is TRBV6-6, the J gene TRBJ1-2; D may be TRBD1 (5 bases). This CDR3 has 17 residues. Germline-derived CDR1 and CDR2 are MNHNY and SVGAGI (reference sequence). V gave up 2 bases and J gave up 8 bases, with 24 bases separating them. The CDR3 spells CASSYPGRPNQSWGYTF. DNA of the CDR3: TGTGCCAGCAGTTACCCGGGACGCCCGAACCAATCGTGGGGCTACACCTTC.

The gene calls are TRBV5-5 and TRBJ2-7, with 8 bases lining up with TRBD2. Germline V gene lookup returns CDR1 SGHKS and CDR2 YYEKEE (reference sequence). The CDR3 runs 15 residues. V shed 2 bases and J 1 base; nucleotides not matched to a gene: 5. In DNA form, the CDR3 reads TGTGCCAGCAGCTTCGGCGGGAGGACGTCCTACGAGCAGTACTTC. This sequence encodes CASSFGGRTSYEQYF.

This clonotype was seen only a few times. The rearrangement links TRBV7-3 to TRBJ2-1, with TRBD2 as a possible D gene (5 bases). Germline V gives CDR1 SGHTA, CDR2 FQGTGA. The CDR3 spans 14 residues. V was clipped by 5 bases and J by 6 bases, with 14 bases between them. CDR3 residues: CASSKLLDPNEQFF. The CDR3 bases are TGTGCCAGCAGCAAATTACTAGATCCCAATGAGCAGTTCTTC.

The CDR3, as DNA: TGCAGTGCTAGAAGGACTAGCGGGAGAGTTACAGATACGCAGTATTTT. This translates into CSARRTSGRVTDTQYF. The chain recombines TRBV20-1 with TRBJ2-3; 13 bases map to TRBD2. V was pared by 2 bases and J by 3 bases, with 5 bases of the junction left unmatched. Germline V lookup: CDR1 DFQATT, CDR2 SNEGSKA (reference sequence). CDR3 size: 16 residues.

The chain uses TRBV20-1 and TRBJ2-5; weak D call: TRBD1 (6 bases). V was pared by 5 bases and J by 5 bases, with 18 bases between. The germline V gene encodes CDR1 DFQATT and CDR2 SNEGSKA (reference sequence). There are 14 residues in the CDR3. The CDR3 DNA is TGCAGTGCTTTCAAACAGGGTATCATCGAGACCCAGTACTTC. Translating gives CSAFKQGIIETQYF.

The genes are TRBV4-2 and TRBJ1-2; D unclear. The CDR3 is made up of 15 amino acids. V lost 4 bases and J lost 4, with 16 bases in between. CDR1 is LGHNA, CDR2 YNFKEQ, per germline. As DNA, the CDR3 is TGTGCCAGCAGCCCACCGACCGAACCCTCCTATGGCTACACCTTC. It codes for CASSPPTEPSYGYTF.

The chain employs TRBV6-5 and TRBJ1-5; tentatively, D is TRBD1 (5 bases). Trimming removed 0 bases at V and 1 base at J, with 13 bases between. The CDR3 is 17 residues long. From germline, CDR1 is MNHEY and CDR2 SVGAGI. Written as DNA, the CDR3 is TGTGCCAGCAGTTACTCCTTGCCAGGGAAGAGCAATCAGCCCCAGCATTTT. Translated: CASSYSLPGKSNQPQHF.

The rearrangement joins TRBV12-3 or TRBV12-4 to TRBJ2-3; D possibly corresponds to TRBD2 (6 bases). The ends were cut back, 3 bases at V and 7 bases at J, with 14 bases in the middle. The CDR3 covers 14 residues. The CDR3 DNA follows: TGTGCCAGCAGTTTCTCGGGGGACGGAAATACGCAGTATTTT. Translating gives CASSFSGDGNTQYF.

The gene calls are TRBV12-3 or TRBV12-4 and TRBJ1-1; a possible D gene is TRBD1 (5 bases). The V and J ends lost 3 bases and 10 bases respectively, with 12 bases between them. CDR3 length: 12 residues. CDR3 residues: CASSFSGGGAFF. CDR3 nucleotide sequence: TGTGCCAGCAGTTTCTCGGGGGGGGGAGCTTTCTTT.

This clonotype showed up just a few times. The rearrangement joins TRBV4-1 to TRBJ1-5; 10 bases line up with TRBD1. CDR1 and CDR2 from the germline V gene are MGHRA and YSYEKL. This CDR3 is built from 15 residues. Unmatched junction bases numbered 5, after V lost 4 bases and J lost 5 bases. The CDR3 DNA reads TGCGCCAGCAGCCTCGGGACAGGGGTGGATCAGCCCCAGCATTTT. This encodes CASSLGTGVDQPQHF.

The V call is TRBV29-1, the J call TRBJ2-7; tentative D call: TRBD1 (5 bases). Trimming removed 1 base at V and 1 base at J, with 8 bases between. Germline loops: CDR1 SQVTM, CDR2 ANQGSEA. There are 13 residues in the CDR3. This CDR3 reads CSVEVTGSYEQYF. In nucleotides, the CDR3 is TGCAGCGTTGAAGTTACAGGTTCCTACGAGCAGTACTTC.

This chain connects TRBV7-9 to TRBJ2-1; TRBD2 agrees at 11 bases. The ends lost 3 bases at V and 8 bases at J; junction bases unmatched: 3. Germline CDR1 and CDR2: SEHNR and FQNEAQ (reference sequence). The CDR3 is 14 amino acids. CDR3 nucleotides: TGTGCCAGCAGCTTTTGGACTAGCGGGTATGAGCAGTTCTTC. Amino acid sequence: CASSFWTSGYEQFF. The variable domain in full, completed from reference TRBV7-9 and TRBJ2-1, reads DTGVSQNPRHKITKRGQNVTFRCDPISEHNRLYWYRQTLGQGPEFLTYFQNEAQLEKSRLLSDRFSAERPKGSFSTLEIQRTEQGDSAMYLCASSFWTSGYEQFFGPGTRLTVL.

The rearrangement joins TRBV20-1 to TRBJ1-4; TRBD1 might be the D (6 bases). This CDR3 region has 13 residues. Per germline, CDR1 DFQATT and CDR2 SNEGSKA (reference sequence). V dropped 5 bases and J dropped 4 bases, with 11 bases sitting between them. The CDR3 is CSAHDRNNEKLFF. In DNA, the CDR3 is TGCAGTGCTCACGACAGGAATAATGAAAAACTGTTTTTT.

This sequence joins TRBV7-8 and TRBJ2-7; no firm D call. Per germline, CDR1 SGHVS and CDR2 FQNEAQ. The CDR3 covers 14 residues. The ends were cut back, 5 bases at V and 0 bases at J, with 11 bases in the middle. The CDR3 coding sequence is TGTGCCAGCAGCCCCTCTACCCGCTCCTACGAGCAGTACTTC. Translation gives CASSPSTRSYEQYF.

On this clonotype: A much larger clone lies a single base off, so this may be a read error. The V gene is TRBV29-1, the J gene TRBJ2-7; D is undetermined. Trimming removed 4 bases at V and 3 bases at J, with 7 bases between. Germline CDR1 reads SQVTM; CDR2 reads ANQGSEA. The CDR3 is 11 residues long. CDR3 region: CSVGADYEQYF. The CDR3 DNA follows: TGCAGCGTTGGGGCAGACTACGAGCAGTACTTC.

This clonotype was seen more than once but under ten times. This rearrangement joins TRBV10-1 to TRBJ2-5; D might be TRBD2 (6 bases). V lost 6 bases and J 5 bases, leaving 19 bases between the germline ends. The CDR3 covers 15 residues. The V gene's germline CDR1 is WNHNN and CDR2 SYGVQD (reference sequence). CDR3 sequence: CASSEGLPGVETQYF. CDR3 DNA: TGCGCCAGCAGCGAGGGACTCCCCGGGGTGGAGACCCAGTACTTC.

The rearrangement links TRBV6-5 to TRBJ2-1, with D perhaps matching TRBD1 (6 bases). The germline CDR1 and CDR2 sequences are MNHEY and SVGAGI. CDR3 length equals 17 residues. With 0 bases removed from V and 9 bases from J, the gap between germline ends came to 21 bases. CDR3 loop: CASSYSSGELLGGEQFF. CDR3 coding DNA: TGTGCCAGCAGTTACTCGTCAGGGGAGCTGCTAGGGGGTGAGCAGTTCTTC.

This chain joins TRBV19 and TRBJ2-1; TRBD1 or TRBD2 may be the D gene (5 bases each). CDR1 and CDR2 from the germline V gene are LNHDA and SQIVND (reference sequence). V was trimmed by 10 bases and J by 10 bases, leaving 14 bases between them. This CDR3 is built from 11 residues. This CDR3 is CATETRDEQFF. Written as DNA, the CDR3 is TGTGCCACCGAGACCAGGGACGAGCAGTTCTTC.

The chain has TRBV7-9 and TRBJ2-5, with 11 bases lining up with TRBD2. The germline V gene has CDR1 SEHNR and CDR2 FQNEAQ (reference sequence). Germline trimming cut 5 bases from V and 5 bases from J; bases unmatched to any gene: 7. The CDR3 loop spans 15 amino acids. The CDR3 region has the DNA TGTGCCAGCAGCCAACCTAGCGGGAGGCGGGAGACCCAGTACTTC. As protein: CASSQPSGRRETQYF.

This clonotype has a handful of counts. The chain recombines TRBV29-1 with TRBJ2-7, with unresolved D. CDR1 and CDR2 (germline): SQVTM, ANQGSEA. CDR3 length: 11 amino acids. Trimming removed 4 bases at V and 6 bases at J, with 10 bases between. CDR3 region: CSVGTLLEQYF. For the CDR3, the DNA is TGCAGCGTTGGGACCCTACTCGAGCAGTACTTC.

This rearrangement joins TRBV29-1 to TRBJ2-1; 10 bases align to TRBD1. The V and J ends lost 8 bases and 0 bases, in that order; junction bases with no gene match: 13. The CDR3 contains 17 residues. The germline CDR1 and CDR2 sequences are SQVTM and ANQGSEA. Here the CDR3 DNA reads TGCAGCATGACAGGGGGCGCAGGGCGGAGCTCCTACAATGAGCAGTTCTTC. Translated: CSMTGGAGRSSYNEQFF.

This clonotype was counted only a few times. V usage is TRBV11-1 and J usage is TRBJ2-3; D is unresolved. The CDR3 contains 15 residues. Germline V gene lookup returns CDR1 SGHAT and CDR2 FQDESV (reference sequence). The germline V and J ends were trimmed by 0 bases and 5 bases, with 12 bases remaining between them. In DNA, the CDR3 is TGTGCCAGCAGCTTAGCGGCACTACCGGAAGATACGCAGTATTTT. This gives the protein CASSLAALPEDTQYF.